One T cell receptor beta chain is described in this entry. As handled by the study authors: Reference gene primer amplification yielded estimated nucleated cell counts. Sequencing used immunoSEQ multiplex PCR; TCRdb keeps in-frame clones, though not all of them. Clonal size and the V and J genes are those of that table, whereas D and trimming came from the DNA. The sample yields 75,000 to 95,000 clones, around 90% seen once. The record originates from a study of blood T cell repertoires in COVID-19. As for the study in general: Sites in the United States, Italy and Spain provided acute and convalescent COVID-19 samples. PBMCs, B-cell-depleted T cells, or T cells were the source of the cDNA or gDNA that made up the material.

Trimming stripped 3 bases from V and 6 bases from J, with 14 bases between. The CDR3 covers 13 residues. The germline CDR1 and CDR2 sequences are DFQATT and SNEGSKA (reference sequence). The sample was peripheral blood. This chain links TRBV20-1 with TRBJ2-5; perhaps TRBD2 as D (5 bases). The TCR originated in a man aged 45-60 years with active COVID-19. CDR3: CSASRRGGKTQYF. The DNA for the CDR3 is TGCAGTGCTAGTCGCCGGGGTGGGAAGACCCAGTACTTC.